The sample holds a few counts of the clone carrying this T cell receptor (beta chain). As yet, its antigen is unknown. Primers used in a second PCR of roughly 6 to 11 cycles were a sample-barcoded 5' primer and a J-beta primer mix. Unique molecular identifiers of 12 random nucleotides labeled each cDNA. The yield of each sample was at least 2.5 million CDR3-containing paired-end reads. TCRdb reprocessed the 5' RACE reads with MiXCR, giving one entry per CDR3 protein. There are approximately 600,000 distinct CDR3 sequences in the sample; around three fifths occur only once, and 30% to 40% lies in the top ten. The CDR3 sequence is 14 residues long. J gave up 7 bases and V 6 bases, and 11 bases lay outside the gene matches. The germline V gene has CDR1 MDHEN and CDR2 SYDVKM. The source of the sample is a study of blood T cells in healthy people across ages. Broader study findings: The study could not conclusively compare naive and antigen-experienced cells, given its unsorted PBMCs.

Total RNA amounts of at least 6 micrograms were extracted per sample. Sequencing was carried out using blood. The sequence came from a man aged 55 to 70 in good health. The V call is TRBV28, the J call TRBJ1-1; 7 bases map to TRBD1. The CDR3 sequence is CASSPDPRQGEAFF. The CDR3 DNA is TGTGCCAGCAGCCCCGACCCTAGACAGGGTGAAGCTTTCTTT.